One and the same sample provided the 27 T cell receptor beta chains below, sequenced in a study of CD8 T cells in ankylosing spondylitis. TCRdb reprocessed the 5' RACE reads with MiXCR, giving one entry per CDR3 protein. The sample holds 150,000 or so distinct CDR3 sequences, roughly 34% seen once. The sample consisted of synovial fluid, either unsorted or a sorted T cell fraction (not recorded which). The source of these receptors is a male donor with ankylosing spondylitis.

V gene TRBV5-1 combines with J gene TRBJ2-1; tentative D call: TRBD2 (6 bases). The V and J ends lost 0 bases and 9 bases respectively, with 16 bases between them. This CDR3 has 15 residues. Looked up from germline, CDR1 is SGHRS and CDR2 is YFSETQ. As DNA, the CDR3 is TGCGCCAGCAGCTTGGAACGCGGGATTGGCAGTGAGCAGTTCTTC. It specifies CASSLERGIGSEQFF.

The rearrangement links TRBV5-1 to TRBJ2-2; D unclear. CDR3 length: 13 amino acids. V lost 7 bases and J lost 7, with 14 bases in between. Looked up from germline, CDR1 is SGHRS and CDR2 is YFSETQ. CDR3 nucleotides: TGCGCCAGCTCCTTAGCCCTCGGCGGGGAGCTGTTTTTT. Its protein is CASSLALGGELFF.

V usage is TRBV6-1 and J usage is TRBJ2-6; D may be TRBD2 (5 bases). This CDR3 is built from 16 residues. Germline V gene sequence: CDR1 MNHNS, CDR2 SASEGT. V lost 7 bases to trimming and J lost 0 bases, with 13 bases between them. The CDR3 DNA is TGTGCCAGCACCCGGAGGACCCCCTCTGGGGCCAACGTCCTGACTTTC. Translation gives CASTRRTPSGANVLTF.

This clonotype was detected only a few times. This sequence joins TRBV28 and TRBJ2-1; a weak D match, TRBD1 (5 bases). Germline V CDR1 and CDR2: MDHEN, SYDVKM. V was pared by 6 bases and J by 3 bases, with 12 bases between. The CDR3 sequence is 14 residues long. The CDR3 region has the DNA TGTGCCAGCAGCCCGGACACCTTCTACAATGAGCAGTTCTTC. Its translation is CASSPDTFYNEQFF.

In its sample, this clonotype was seen many times. This chain joins TRBV28 and TRBJ2-7; tentatively, D is TRBD1 (6 bases). The germline V gene encodes CDR1 MDHEN and CDR2 SYDVKM. This CDR3 spans 15 amino acids. V was cut by 6 bases and J by 6 bases, with 21 bases left in between. The CDR3 region is CASSLAGEREGEQYF. The DNA for the CDR3 is TGTGCCAGCAGCCTCGCAGGGGAACGGGAAGGCGAGCAGTACTTC.

This clonotype occurred a few times. This chain uses TRBV7-9 with TRBJ2-7; 10 bases are a match to TRBD2. CDR3 size: 16 residues. Germline V gene lookup returns CDR1 SEHNR and CDR2 FQNEAQ (reference sequence). Unmatched junction bases numbered 3, after V lost 1 base and J lost 0 bases. This CDR3 is CASSLGSGGGSYEQYF. As DNA, the CDR3 is TGTGCCAGCAGCTTAGGCAGCGGGGGGGGCTCCTACGAGCAGTACTTC.

The sample holds a few counts of this clonotype. The rearrangement links TRBV18 to TRBJ2-1; 9 bases map to TRBD2. The CDR3 is 14 residues long. Germline CDR1 and CDR2: KGHSH and LQKENI. Losses at the gene ends were 4 bases for V and 9 bases for J; bases not matched to a gene: 7. The CDR3 sequence: CASSQVAGDGEQFF. The CDR3 coding sequence is TGTGCCAGCTCACAAGTAGCGGGAGACGGTGAGCAGTTCTTC.

V gene TRBV11-1 combines with J gene TRBJ2-1, with D perhaps given as TRBD1 or TRBD2 (6 bases each). Germline V gene sequence: CDR1 SGHAT, CDR2 FQDESV (reference sequence). Trimming left V 1 base short and J 2 bases short, with 12 bases between. This CDR3 is built from 16 residues. This CDR3 reads CASSLDGGRPYNEQFF. CDR3 sequence (DNA): TGTGCCAGCAGCTTAGATGGGGGGCGCCCCTACAATGAGCAGTTCTTC.

This clonotype was detected a few times. This sequence joins TRBV5-1 and TRBJ1-1, with D possibly being TRBD1 (6 bases). This CDR3 region has 15 residues. Trimming took 1 base from V and 3 from J, leaving 13 bases between them. Per germline, CDR1 SGHRS and CDR2 YFSETQ. The chain's CDR3 is CASSLFPGADTEAFF. The DNA for the CDR3 is TGCGCCAGCAGCTTGTTTCCGGGGGCCGACACTGAAGCTTTCTTT. Drawing the rest from reference TRBV5-1 and TRBJ1-1, the complete variable domain is KAGVTQTPRYLIKTRGQQVTLSCSPISGHRSVSWYQQTPGQGLQFLFEYFSETQRNKGNFPGRFSGRQFSNSRSEMNVSTLELGDSALYLCASSLFPGADTEAFFGQGTRLTVV.

This clonotype was counted ten times or more. The chain couples TRBV7-9 to TRBJ2-1, with D perhaps being TRBD1 or TRBD2 (7 bases each). Germline V lookup: CDR1 SEHNR, CDR2 FQNEAQ (reference sequence). Trimming stripped 10 bases from V and 7 bases from J, with 20 bases between. This CDR3 contains 14 residues. The CDR3 nucleotides read TGTGCCACCCCCTCAGGGGGGGACAGAAATGAGCAGTTCTTC. This codes for CATPSGGDRNEQFF.

There are many counts of this clonotype. V gene TRBV27 combines with J gene TRBJ2-1; 10 bases agree with TRBD2. This CDR3 spans 19 amino acids. CDR1 and CDR2 from the germline V gene are MNHEY and SMNVEV (reference sequence). Losses at the gene ends were 4 bases for V and 4 bases for J; bases not matched to a gene: 16. CDR3 DNA sequence: TGTGCCAGCAGTTCCCCCGGGCTAGCGGGAGAAGGGGGATACAATGAGCAGTTCTTC. As protein: CASSSPGLAGEGGYNEQFF.

The rearrangement joins TRBV12-3 or TRBV12-4 to TRBJ1-5, with no clear D. Trimming stripped 5 bases from V and 2 bases from J, with 16 bases between. The CDR3 contains 16 residues. The CDR3 DNA reads as TGTGCCAGCAGTCCCCAACAGAGGGTGGGCAATCAGCCCCAGCATTTT. As protein: CASSPQQRVGNQPQHF.

The chain links TRBV4-1 to TRBJ1-3; D call uncertain. Germline CDR1 and CDR2: MGHRA and YSYEKL. This CDR3 has 18 amino acids. V lost 1 base and J lost 1, with 17 bases in between. The CDR3 region is CASSQVDMGIRSGNTIYF. CDR3 in DNA: TGCGCCAGCAGCCAAGTGGATATGGGAATCCGATCTGGAAACACCATATATTTT.

The chain carries TRBV29-1 and TRBJ1-2; D is ambiguous. Trimming left V 4 bases short and J 7 bases short, with 7 bases between. Germline V gene data show CDR1 as SQVTM and CDR2 as ANQGSEA. The CDR3 is made up of 10 amino acids. CDR3 bases: TGCAGCGTTGGGGGAGCTGGCTACACCTTC. Protein sequence: CSVGGAGYTF.

V usage is TRBV10-3 and J usage is TRBJ2-7, with D perhaps matching TRBD2 (5 bases). The CDR3 loop spans 11 amino acids. The germline V gene has CDR1 ENHRY and CDR2 SYGVKD. Trimming stripped 10 bases from V and 6 bases from J, with 13 bases between. CDR3: CATLRGSEQYF. The CDR3 DNA follows: TGTGCCACCCTCAGAGGGTCCGAGCAGTACTTC.

This clonotype occurred a few times. The J gene is TRBJ1-1, the V gene TRBV2; D gene uncertain. Per the germline V gene, CDR1 is SNHLY and CDR2 is FYNNEI. The CDR3 extends over 14 amino acids. V dropped 7 bases and J dropped 11 bases, with 23 bases sitting between them. The CDR3 DNA sequence: TGTGCCAGCATGAGGGATTGGAGCCGAGGTGAGGCTTTCTTT. It specifies CASMRDWSRGEAFF.

The V call is TRBV15, the J call TRBJ2-7, with 7 bases lining up with TRBD2. From germline, CDR1 is LNHNV and CDR2 YYDKDF (reference sequence). This CDR3 comprises 14 residues. J lost 6 bases, V lost 4 bases, and 9 bases had no gene match. As DNA, the CDR3 is TGTGCCACCAGCAACGCGGGAGTCACCTCCGAGCAGTACTTC. It codes for CATSNAGVTSEQYF.

The CDR3 loop is CASSPGSAYNEQFF. Written as DNA, the CDR3 is TGTGCCAGCAGCCCGGGGAGCGCCTACAATGAGCAGTTCTTC. V and J are TRBV7-3 and TRBJ2-1, with a tentative D call TRBD2 (5 bases). CDR3 size: 14 residues. V was pared by 5 bases and J by 2 bases, with 10 bases between. Looked up from germline, CDR1 is SGHTA and CDR2 is FQGTGA.

The sample holds one count of this clonotype. J is TRBJ2-5 and V is TRBV6-5, with 8 positions matching TRBD2. This CDR3 is built from 16 residues. Looked up from germline, CDR1 is MNHEY and CDR2 is SVGAGI. Trimming removed 0 bases from V and 5 bases from J; junction bases left unmatched: 8. In DNA form, the CDR3 reads TGTGCCAGCAGTTACTCCGTTACTAGCGGTTGGGAGACCCAGTACTTC. Its translation: CASSYSVTSGWETQYF.

In this sample, this clonotype turned up a few times. Written as DNA, the CDR3 is TGTGCCAGCAGCCAGGAGAATGGAGGGGCGCATCTGGGCAATGAGCAGTTCTTC. Translating it yields CASSQENGGAHLGNEQFF. This chain links TRBV4-2 with TRBJ2-1, with D perhaps TRBD2 (6 bases). The CDR3 extends over 18 amino acids. Germline assignment: CDR1 LGHNA and CDR2 YNFKEQ. With 3 bases removed from V and 6 bases from J, the gap between germline ends came to 24 bases.

This sequence joins TRBV12-3 or TRBV12-4 and TRBJ2-7; 7 nucleotides match TRBD1. This CDR3 is built from 15 residues. After removal of 6 bases from V and 1 base from J, the junction contained 9 bases not matched to a gene. The CDR3 DNA reads as TGTGCCAGCAGCCCGCAAGGGGGCCGGTCCTACGAGCAGTACTTC. It is translated as CASSPQGGRSYEQYF.

The chain has TRBV27 and TRBJ2-2; no definite D call. V was shortened by 5 bases and J by 4 bases, with 14 bases between the two germline ends. Germline V lookup: CDR1 MNHEY, CDR2 SMNVEV (reference sequence). The CDR3 is made up of 15 amino acids. The CDR3 DNA is TGTGCCAGCAGTCCCACAAGACTCCTCACCGGGGAGCTGTTTTTT. Translating it yields CASSPTRLLTGELFF.

This clonotype was seen only a few times. CDR3: CATSDLPSSGRDSDEQFF. The CDR3 DNA follows: TGTGCCACCAGTGACTTGCCGTCTAGCGGGAGGGATTCGGATGAGCAGTTCTTC. This chain uses TRBV24-1 with TRBJ2-1; 12 nucleotides agree with TRBD2. CDR3 length: 18 amino acids. The trim removed 4 bases at V and 8 bases at J, leaving 14 bases unmatched. Per germline, CDR1 KGHDR and CDR2 SFDVKD.

The chain carries TRBV12-3 or TRBV12-4 and TRBJ2-1, with unresolved D. CDR3 size: 12 residues. V was cut by 3 bases and J by 5 bases, with 5 bases left in between. CDR3 bases: TGTGCCAGCAGTTTTAGGGACAATGAGCAGTTCTTC. Its translation is CASSFRDNEQFF.

The J gene is TRBJ2-1, the V gene TRBV6-4; 10 bases agree with TRBD2. Losses at the gene ends were 0 bases for V and 8 bases for J; bases not matched to a gene: 4. The CDR3 contains 15 residues. CDR1 MRHNA and CDR2 SNTAGT come from the germline V gene. The CDR3 loop is CASSDSAGGPHEQFF. In DNA, the CDR3 is TGTGCCAGCAGTGACTCAGCGGGAGGGCCGCATGAGCAGTTCTTC.

Only a few counts were recorded for this clonotype. J is TRBJ2-1 and V is TRBV12-3 or TRBV12-4; a possible D gene is TRBD1 (6 bases). The CDR3 loop spans 15 amino acids. V was trimmed by 6 bases and J by 0 bases, leaving 12 bases between them. Here the CDR3 DNA reads TGTGCCAGCAGCTCTGGACAGAGCTCCTACAATGAGCAGTTCTTC. Amino acids: CASSSGQSSYNEQFF.

This chain connects TRBV5-1 to TRBJ2-2, with D maybe TRBD2 (6 bases). In germline, CDR1 is SGHRS, CDR2 YFSETQ. This CDR3 region has 15 residues. Trimming removed 0 bases from V and 6 bases from J, with 12 bases in between. CDR3: CASSLALGGPGELFF. The CDR3 nucleotides are TGCGCCAGCAGCTTGGCCCTCGGGGGACCCGGGGAGCTGTTTTTT. Full variable domain (missing parts from reference TRBV5-1 and TRBJ2-2): KAGVTQTPRYLIKTRGQQVTLSCSPISGHRSVSWYQQTPGQGLQFLFEYFSETQRNKGNFPGRFSGRQFSNSRSEMNVSTLELGDSALYLCASSLALGGPGELFFGEGSRLTVL.